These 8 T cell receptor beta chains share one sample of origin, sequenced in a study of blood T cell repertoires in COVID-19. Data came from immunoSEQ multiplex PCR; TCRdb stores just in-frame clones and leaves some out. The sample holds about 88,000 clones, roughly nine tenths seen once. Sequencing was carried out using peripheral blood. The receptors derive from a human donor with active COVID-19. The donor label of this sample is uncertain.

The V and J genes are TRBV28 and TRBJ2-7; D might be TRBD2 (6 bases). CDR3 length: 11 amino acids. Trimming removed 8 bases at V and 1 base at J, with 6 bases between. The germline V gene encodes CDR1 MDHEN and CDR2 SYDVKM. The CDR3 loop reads CASGGSYEQYF. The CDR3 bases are TGTGCCAGCGGGGGGTCCTACGAGCAGTACTTC. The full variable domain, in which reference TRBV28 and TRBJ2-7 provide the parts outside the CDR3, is DVKVTQSSRYLVKRTGEKVFLECVQDMDHENMFWYRQDPGLGLRLIYFSYDVKMKEKGDIPEGYSVSREKKERFSLILESASTNQTSMYLCASGGSYEQYFGPGTRLTVT.

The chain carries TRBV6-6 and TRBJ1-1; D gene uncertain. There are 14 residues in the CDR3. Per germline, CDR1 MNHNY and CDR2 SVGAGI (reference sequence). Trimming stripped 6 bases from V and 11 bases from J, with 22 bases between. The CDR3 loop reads CASSRMGLRGRAFF. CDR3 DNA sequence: TGTGCCAGCAGCCGCATGGGTTTGAGAGGTCGGGCTTTCTTT.

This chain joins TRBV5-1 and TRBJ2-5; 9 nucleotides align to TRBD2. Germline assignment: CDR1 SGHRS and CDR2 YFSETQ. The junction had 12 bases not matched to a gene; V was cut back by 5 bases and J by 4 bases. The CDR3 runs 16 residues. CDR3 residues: CASRGGGGRLGETQYF. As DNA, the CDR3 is TGCGCCAGCAGAGGCGGGGGGGGCCGTCTAGGAGAGACCCAGTACTTC.

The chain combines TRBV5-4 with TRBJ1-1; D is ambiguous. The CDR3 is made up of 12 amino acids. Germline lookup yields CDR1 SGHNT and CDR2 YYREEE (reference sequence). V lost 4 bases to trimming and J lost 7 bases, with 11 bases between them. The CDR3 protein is CASSRVPREAFF. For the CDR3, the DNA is TGTGCCAGCAGCCGGGTGCCCCGTGAAGCTTTCTTT.

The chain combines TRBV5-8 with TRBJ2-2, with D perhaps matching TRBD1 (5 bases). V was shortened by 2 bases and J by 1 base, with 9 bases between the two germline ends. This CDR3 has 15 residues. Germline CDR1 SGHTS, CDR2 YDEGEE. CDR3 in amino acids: CASSFRQGNTGELFF. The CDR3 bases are TGTGCCAGCAGCTTCAGGCAGGGGAACACCGGGGAGCTGTTTTTT.

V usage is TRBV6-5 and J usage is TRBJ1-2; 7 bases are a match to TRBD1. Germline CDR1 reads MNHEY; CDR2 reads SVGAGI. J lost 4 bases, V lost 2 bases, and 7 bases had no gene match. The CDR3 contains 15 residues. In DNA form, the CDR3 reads TGTGCCAGCAGTTACCGGACAGGTGGGGGCTATGGCTACACCTTC. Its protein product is CASSYRTGGGYGYTF.

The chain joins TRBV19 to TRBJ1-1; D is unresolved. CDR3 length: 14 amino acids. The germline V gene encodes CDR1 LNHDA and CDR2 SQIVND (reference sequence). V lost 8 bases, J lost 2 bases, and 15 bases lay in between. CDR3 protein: CASLLREGNTEAFF. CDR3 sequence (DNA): TGTGCCAGTCTCCTACGGGAGGGAAACACTGAAGCTTTCTTT.

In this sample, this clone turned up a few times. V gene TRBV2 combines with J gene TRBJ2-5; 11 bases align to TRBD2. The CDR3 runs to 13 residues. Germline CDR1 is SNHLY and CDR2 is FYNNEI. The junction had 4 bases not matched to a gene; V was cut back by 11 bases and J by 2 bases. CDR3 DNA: TGTGCCGGGGTAGCGGGGGGGCAAGAGACCCAGTACTTC. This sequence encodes CAGVAGGQETQYF.